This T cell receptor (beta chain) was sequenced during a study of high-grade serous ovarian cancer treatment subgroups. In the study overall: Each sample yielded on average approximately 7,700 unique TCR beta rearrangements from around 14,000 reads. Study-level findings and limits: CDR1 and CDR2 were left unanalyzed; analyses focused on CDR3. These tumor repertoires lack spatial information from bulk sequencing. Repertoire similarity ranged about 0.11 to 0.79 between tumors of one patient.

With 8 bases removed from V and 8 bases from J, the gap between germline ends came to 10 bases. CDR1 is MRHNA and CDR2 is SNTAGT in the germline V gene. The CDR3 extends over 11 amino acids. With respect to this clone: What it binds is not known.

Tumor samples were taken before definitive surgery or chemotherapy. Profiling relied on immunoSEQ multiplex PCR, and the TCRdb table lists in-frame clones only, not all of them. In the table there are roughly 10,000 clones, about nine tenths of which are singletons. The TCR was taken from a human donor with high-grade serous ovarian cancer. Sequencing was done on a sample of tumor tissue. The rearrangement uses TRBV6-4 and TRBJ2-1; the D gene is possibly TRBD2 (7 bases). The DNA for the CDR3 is TGTGCCAGCCGGGGGGCCGATGAGCAGTTCTTC. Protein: CASRGADEQFF.